The 31 T cell receptor beta chains below all came from one sample that was sequenced in a study of CD8+ T cells in alopecia areata. After isolation, RNA underwent reverse transcription to generate cDNA as the sequencing template. TCRdb's table, derived via immunoSEQ multiplex PCR, lists solely in-frame clones and lacks some. The table lists 10,000 to 15,000 clones, approximately 71% of them singletons. The treatment here: oral pan-JAK inhibitor, 5-10 mg twice daily. Specimens obtained from alopecia areata patients comprised lesional scalp punch biopsies and peripheral blood. The sequencing used skin, collected at week 4, from a patient treated with tofacitinib. These receptors all stem from a human donor with alopecia areata.

The rearrangement links TRBV6-1 to TRBJ2-7; D might be TRBD1 (5 bases). The CDR3 is made up of 14 amino acids. Trimming removed 5 bases from V and 9 bases from J, with 20 bases in between. The germline V gene encodes CDR1 MNHNS and CDR2 SASEGT. In DNA form, the CDR3 reads TGTGCCAGCAGTCTCGCTGGGGCCGCCGTCGGGCAGTACTTC. This gives the protein CASSLAGAAVGQYF.

CDR3 in DNA: TGTGCCAGTAGTTTTGGGTCCTATAGCACAGATACGCAGTATTTT. Amino acid sequence: CASSFGSYSTDTQYF. The rearrangement joins TRBV19 to TRBJ2-3; unclear D gene. This CDR3 has 15 amino acids. CDR1 is LNHDA and CDR2 is SQIVND in the germline V gene (reference sequence). V was pared by 5 bases and J by 0 bases, with 12 bases between. Together with reference TRBV19 and TRBJ2-3, the CDR3 gives the full variable domain: DGGITQSPKYLFRKEGQNVTLSCEQNLNHDAMYWYRQDPGQGLRLIYYSQIVNDFQKGDIAEGYSVSREKKESFPLTVTSAQKNPTAFYLCASSFGSYSTDTQYFGPGTRLTVL.

The J gene is TRBJ1-2, the V gene TRBV19; 8 nucleotides align to TRBD1. Germline assignment: CDR1 LNHDA and CDR2 SQIVND (reference sequence). The V segment lost 7 bases and the J segment 4 bases; nucleotides outside the gene matches: 11. The CDR3 contains 15 residues. CDR3 region: CASTILGTGGYGYTF. The CDR3 nucleotides read TGTGCCAGTACCATCCTGGGGACAGGTGGCTATGGCTACACCTTC.

This clone is medium-sized. The chain carries TRBV2 and TRBJ2-3, with D unresolved. This CDR3 has 13 residues. The V end lost 3 bases, the J end lost 2 bases, and 6 bases lay between the germline ends. Germline values: CDR1 SNHLY, CDR2 FYNNEI. The CDR3 nucleotides read TGTGCCAGCAGTGAGCCCTTCACAGATACGCAGTATTTT. It yields the protein CASSEPFTDTQYF.

The chain is built from TRBV6-4 and TRBJ2-7; TRBD2 matches at 13 bases. The J segment lost 5 bases and the V segment lost 5 bases, leaving 6 bases of the junction unmatched. From germline, CDR1 is MRHNA and CDR2 SNTAGT. CDR3 length equals 15 residues. The chain's CDR3 is CASSLSLAGGDEQYF. The CDR3 DNA reads as TGTGCCAGCAGTCTATCACTAGCGGGGGGGGACGAGCAGTACTTC.

This clone was counted only a few times. The chain is built from TRBV6-1 and TRBJ1-6; D call uncertain. The germline V gene encodes CDR1 MNHNS and CDR2 SASEGT. This CDR3 region has 14 residues. V was clipped by 7 bases and J by 0 bases, with 7 bases between them. The DNA of the CDR3 is TGTGCCAGCACCCGGAGCTCCTATAATTCACCCCTCCACTTT. Amino acids: CASTRSSYNSPLHF.

The J gene is TRBJ2-1, the V gene TRBV4-3, with TRBD2 identical over 8 bases. CDR3 length: 15 residues. With 3 bases clipped from V and 9 bases from J, the junction kept 10 bases outside the gene matches. CDR1 is LGHNA and CDR2 is YSLEER in the germline V gene. CDR3 amino acids: CASSQAGGSVGEQFF. DNA for the CDR3: TGCGCCAGCAGCCAGGCGGGGGGTTCGGTGGGTGAGCAGTTCTTC.

The chain is built from TRBV5-4 and TRBJ2-1, with TRBD1 matching 9 bases. This CDR3 is built from 16 residues. Germline assignment: CDR1 SGHNT and CDR2 YYREEE (reference sequence). With V trimmed by 4 bases and J by 8 bases, 13 bases remained unmatched. CDR3 protein: CASSGTGRHGGDEQFF. DNA for the CDR3: TGTGCCAGCAGCGGGACAGGGAGGCACGGTGGGGATGAGCAGTTCTTC.

This clone has only a few counts. The chain is built from TRBV7-8 and TRBJ1-1; 7 bases fit TRBD1. Germline V lookup: CDR1 SGHVS, CDR2 FQNEAQ. V dropped 5 bases and J dropped 6; count of bases not matched to a gene: 9. The CDR3 consists of 14 residues. The chain's CDR3 is CASSHRDSAAEAFF. The CDR3 nucleotides are TGTGCCAGCAGCCACCGGGACAGCGCCGCTGAAGCTTTCTTT.

Within the sample, this clone is large. Other DNA variants within this sample encode the same CDR3. J is TRBJ1-2 and V is TRBV13; 7 nucleotides match TRBD1. Germline CDR1 reads PRHDT; CDR2 reads FYEKMQ (reference sequence). The CDR3 covers 15 residues. V gave up 4 bases and J gave up 2 bases; unmatched junction bases: 7. This chain's CDR3 is CASSWKGQYNYGYTF. The DNA for the CDR3 is TGTGCCAGCAGCTGGAAGGGACAGTACAACTATGGCTACACCTTC.

This clone has only a few counts. The gene calls are TRBV7-3 and TRBJ2-1; 13 bases fit TRBD2. This CDR3 has 15 amino acids. V lost 5 bases, J lost 7 bases, and 5 bases stayed unmatched. The germline CDR1 and CDR2 sequences are SGHTA and FQGTGA. In DNA, the CDR3 is TGTGCCAGCAGCCAAAGACTAGCGGGGGGAAATGAGCAGTTCTTC. This encodes CASSQRLAGGNEQFF. Together with reference TRBV7-3 and TRBJ2-1, the CDR3 gives the full variable domain: GAGVSQTPSNKVTEKGKYVELRCDPISGHTALYWYRQSLGQGPEFLIYFQGTGAADDSGLPNDRFFAVRPEGSVSTLKIQRTERGDSAVYLCASSQRLAGGNEQFFGPGTRLTVL.

The V gene is TRBV7-2, the J gene TRBJ2-3; tentative D call: TRBD1 (5 bases). V lost 5 bases to trimming and J lost 6 bases, with 15 bases between them. This CDR3 has 14 amino acids. The germline V gene encodes CDR1 SGHTA and CDR2 FQGNSA. CDR3 sequence reads: CASSLGPGSDTQYF. The CDR3 nucleotides are TGTGCCAGCAGCCTTGGACCAGGGTCGGATACGCAGTATTTT.

This clone has more than one count but fewer than ten. This CDR3 is also generated by other DNA sequences in the sample. The V gene is TRBV4-1, the J gene TRBJ2-6; D remains ambiguous. The germline V gene encodes CDR1 MGHRA and CDR2 YSYEKL. V gave up 0 bases and J gave up 0 bases, with 6 bases separating them. The CDR3 covers 16 residues. The CDR3 protein is CASSQDSSSGANVLTF. The DNA for the CDR3 is TGCGCCAGCAGCCAAGACAGTAGCTCTGGGGCCAACGTCCTGACTTTC.

The chain uses TRBV27 and TRBJ1-1; TRBD1 is a possible D gene (6 bases). CDR1 is MNHEY, CDR2 SMNVEV, per germline (reference sequence). Deletions cut 0 bases from V and 7 bases from J, with 9 bases between. This CDR3 contains 13 residues. This CDR3 is CASSLSGHLEAFF. CDR3 nucleotide sequence: TGTGCCAGCAGTTTATCGGGACATCTTGAAGCTTTCTTT.

The gene calls are TRBV7-8 and TRBJ1-2; TRBD1 agrees at 9 bases. V was clipped by 5 bases and J by 3 bases; unmatched bases: 16. The CDR3 contains 18 residues. Germline V gene data show CDR1 as SGHVS and CDR2 as FQNEAQ. The CDR3 DNA sequence: TGTGCCAGCAGCCAGCCGTCACAGGGGGCTAGTATAGACTATGGCTACACCTTC. It yields the protein CASSQPSQGASIDYGYTF.

This chain links TRBV14 with TRBJ2-7; D gene uncertain. V was clipped by 2 bases and J by 9 bases, with 8 bases between them. Per the germline V gene, CDR1 is SGHDN and CDR2 is FVKESK. The CDR3 loop spans 11 amino acids. The CDR3 bases are TGTGCCAGCAGCCAAACCCAAAGGCAGTACTTC. This translates into CASSQTQRQYF.

This chain uses TRBV7-9 with TRBJ2-1; the match to TRBD2 covers 9 bases. V dropped 4 bases and J dropped 0; count of bases not matched to a gene: 13. There are 19 residues in the CDR3. Germline values: CDR1 SEHNR, CDR2 FQNEAQ (reference sequence). The chain's CDR3 is CASSSNLAGASSSYNEQFF. The CDR3 DNA reads TGTGCCAGCAGCTCCAATTTAGCGGGGGCCTCGAGCTCCTACAATGAGCAGTTCTTC.

The rearrangement joins TRBV6-6 to TRBJ1-6; tentative D call: TRBD1 (5 bases). V was trimmed by 2 bases and J by 11 bases, leaving 10 bases between them. The CDR3 covers 13 residues. CDR1 and CDR2 from the germline V gene are MNHNY and SVGAGI (reference sequence). Here the CDR3 reads CASSYDSFTPLHF. DNA for the CDR3: TGTGCCAGCAGTTACGACAGCTTTACACCCCTCCACTTT.

This clone was counted only a few times. The chain combines TRBV6-7 with TRBJ2-6; D is uncertain. TRBV6-7 is filed as an ORF, its function uncertain. There are 15 residues in the CDR3. Trimming removed 2 bases at V and 0 bases at J, with 5 bases between. CDR3 in DNA: TGTGCCAGCAGTTACGCGTACTCTGGGGCCAACGTCCTGACTTTC. It is translated as CASSYAYSGANVLTF.

V and J are TRBV4-1 and TRBJ2-2, with D tentatively TRBD1 (6 bases). V shed 8 bases and J shed 4 bases, with 20 bases lying between them. The CDR3 is 16 residues long. The germline CDR1 and CDR2 sequences are MGHRA and YSYEKL. The CDR3, as DNA: TGCGCCAGCGGCAAACCACGGGACAAGGCCACCGGGGAGCTGTTTTTT. As protein: CASGKPRDKATGELFF.

In its sample, this clone was seen a few times. The chain recombines TRBV11-2 with TRBJ2-3; 9 bases fit TRBD1. Trimming at V came to 4 bases and at J to 4 bases, leaving 9 bases not matched to a gene. CDR1 and CDR2 (germline): SGHAT, FQNNGV. The CDR3 covers 16 residues. CDR3 coding DNA: TGTGCCAGCAGCTCAGGACAGGGGCCGGCGGCAGATACGCAGTATTTT. It codes for CASSSGQGPAADTQYF. The variable domain in full, with the rest retrieved from reference TRBV11-2 and TRBJ2-3, is EAGVAQSPRYKIIEKRQSVAFWCNPISGHATLYWYQQILGQGPKLLIQFQNNGVVDDSQLPKDRFSAERLKGVDSTLKIQPAKLEDSAVYLCASSSGQGPAADTQYFGPGTRLTVL.

The rearrangement uses TRBV7-6 and TRBJ2-7; the D gene is possibly TRBD2 (5 bases). V was trimmed by 3 bases and J by 3 bases, leaving 18 bases between them. Germline-derived CDR1 and CDR2 are SGHVS and FNYEAQ. This CDR3 spans 16 amino acids. The CDR3 protein is CASSLAGGPVVYEQYF. In DNA, the CDR3 is TGTGCCAGCAGCTTGGCTGGCGGGCCCGTAGTCTACGAGCAGTACTTC.

This rearrangement joins TRBV29-1 to TRBJ1-1; 9 positions agree with TRBD1. Germline loops: CDR1 SQVTM, CDR2 ANQGSEA. This CDR3 has 16 amino acids. V was clipped by 0 bases and J by 0 bases; unmatched bases: 5. CDR3 sequence: CSVEEWGQGLNTEAFF. The CDR3 region has the DNA TGCAGCGTTGAAGAGTGGGGACAGGGTTTGAACACTGAAGCTTTCTTT.

This clone was picked up a small number of times. This chain uses TRBV2 with TRBJ2-2, with TRBD2 matching 10 bases. Germline V gene sequence: CDR1 SNHLY, CDR2 FYNNEI. The CDR3 length is 15 residues. The V gene end was trimmed by 6 bases and the J gene end by 1 base; junction bases not matched to a gene: 2. CDR3 amino acids: CASRIAGGNTGELFF. The CDR3 coding sequence is TGTGCCAGCAGGATAGCGGGGGGGAACACCGGGGAGCTGTTTTTT.

This chain joins TRBV5-5 and TRBJ1-1, with no clear D. Trimming removed 0 bases from V and 5 bases from J, with 8 bases in between. CDR3 length: 13 amino acids. The germline CDR1 and CDR2 sequences are SGHKS and YYEKEE (reference sequence). The CDR3 region is CASSLGWRTEAFF. In nucleotides, the CDR3 is TGTGCCAGCAGCTTGGGATGGAGGACTGAAGCTTTCTTT.

This chain connects TRBV5-1 to TRBJ1-2; 7 bases are shared with TRBD1. J lost 4 bases, V lost 3 bases, and 6 bases had no gene match. Germline CDR1 and CDR2: SGHRS and YFSETQ. CDR3 length: 14 amino acids. CDR3 in DNA: TGCGCCAGCAGCTACAACGACAGGGTCTATGGCTACACCTTC. Encoded protein: CASSYNDRVYGYTF.

This chain joins TRBV15 and TRBJ1-2, with 8 bases matching TRBD1. V trimming: 0 bases; J trimming: 13 bases; junction bases outside the gene matches: 7. There are 13 residues in the CDR3. Germline V gene data show CDR1 as LNHNV and CDR2 as YYDKDF (reference sequence). The CDR3 protein is CATSRDGQGSGTF. CDR3 DNA: TGTGCCACCAGCAGAGACGGACAGGGTTCGGGCACCTTC.

The chain carries TRBV11-2 and TRBJ1-1, with D tentatively TRBD1 (6 bases). The V end was cut by 4 bases, the J end by 1 base, with 16 bases between. CDR3 length equals 16 residues. From germline, CDR1 is SGHAT and CDR2 FQNNGV. In DNA, the CDR3 is TGTGCCAGCAGCTACCAAGGGGGACGTGAGAACACTGAAGCTTTCTTT. It translates to CASSYQGGRENTEAFF.

The V gene is TRBV4-2, the J gene TRBJ1-1; D gene unclear. CDR1 and CDR2 (germline): LGHNA, YNFKEQ. Trimming cost V 4 bases and J 0 bases, with 9 bases left between them. CDR3 length: 14 amino acids. The CDR3 bases are TGTGCCAGCAGCCTTAATTTCATGAACACTGAAGCTTTCTTT. Translating gives CASSLNFMNTEAFF.

This clone was observed a handful of times. The chain couples TRBV11-2 to TRBJ2-7, with TRBD1 identical over 12 bases. CDR1 and CDR2 from the germline V gene are SGHAT and FQNNGV. J gave up 6 bases and V 8 bases, and 5 bases lay outside the gene matches. CDR3 length: 13 residues. CDR3: CASGRDRGLEQYF. The CDR3 DNA follows: TGTGCCAGCGGCCGGGACAGGGGGCTCGAGCAGTACTTC.

This clone was detected only a few times. The chain employs TRBV5-1 and TRBJ2-5, with 9 bases identical to TRBD2. Per germline, CDR1 SGHRS and CDR2 YFSETQ. This CDR3 is 16 amino acids long. Trimming removed 4 bases from V and 3 bases from J; junction bases left unmatched: 10. CDR3: CASSRSLAGYEETQYF. The CDR3 DNA reads as TGCGCCAGCAGCAGAAGCCTAGCGGGGTATGAAGAGACCCAGTACTTC.